This T cell receptor beta chain was identified in a study of vaccination and CD4 T cells after COVID-19. Study observations and caveats: Among those convalescent, a median approximately 83% of reactive clones emerged solely post-vaccination.

As regards this clonotype: The antigen remains unidentified.

This CDR3 is built from 13 residues. V dropped 9 bases and J dropped 4 bases, with 14 bases sitting between them. Germline values: CDR1 SGHVS, CDR2 FQNEAQ. Treatment defined: approximately 11-day PBMC culture with coronavirus spike peptide pools or control peptides (ViraFEST assay). Cultured CD4+ T cell DNA underwent sequencing with the Oncomine TCR Beta short-read assay. TCRdb analysed the PCR reads with MiXCR anew, one entry per CDR3 protein. The sample lists approximately 19,000 distinct CDR3 sequences, roughly 50% occurring once. This receptor was obtained from a human donor who had recovered from COVID-19. Sequencing was carried out using CD4+ T cells from blood, cultured in vitro. J is TRBJ2-3 and V is TRBV7-8; possibly TRBD2 for D (7 bases). CDR3 amino acids: CASTRGGADTQYF. CDR3 DNA: TGTGCCAGTACGCGAGGGGGGGCAGATACGCAGTATTTT. The full variable domain, in which reference TRBV7-8 and TRBJ2-3 provide the parts outside the CDR3, is GAGVSQSPRYKVAKRGQDVALRCDPISGHVSLFWYQQALGQGPEFLTYFQNEAQLDKSGLPSDRFFAERPEGSVSTLKIQRTQQEDSAVYLCASTRGGADTQYFGPGTRLTVL.